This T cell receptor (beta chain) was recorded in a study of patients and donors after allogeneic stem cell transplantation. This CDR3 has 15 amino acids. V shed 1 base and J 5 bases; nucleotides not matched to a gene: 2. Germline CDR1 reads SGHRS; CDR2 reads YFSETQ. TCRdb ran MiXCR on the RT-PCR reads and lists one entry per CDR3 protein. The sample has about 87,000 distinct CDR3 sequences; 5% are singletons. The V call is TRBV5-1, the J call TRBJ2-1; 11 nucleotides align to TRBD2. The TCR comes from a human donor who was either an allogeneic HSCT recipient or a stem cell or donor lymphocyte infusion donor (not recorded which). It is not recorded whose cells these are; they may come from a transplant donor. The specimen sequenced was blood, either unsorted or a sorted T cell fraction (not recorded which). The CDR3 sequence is CASSLISGRDNEQFF. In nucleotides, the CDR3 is TGCGCCAGCAGCTTGATTAGCGGGAGGGACAATGAGCAGTTCTTC.